Below, one T cell receptor (beta chain) is given with its context. This record belongs to a study of T cells expressing NK-cell markers. TCRdb re-called the 5' RACE reads; one entry per CDR3 protein, DNA not given. This table holds fewer than 400,000 distinct CDR3 sequences. CDR3 length: 16 residues. CDR1 and CDR2 from the germline V gene are SGHAT and FQNNGV. The clonotype was recovered from a woman between 50 and 59 years old in good health. Sequenced sample: blood T cells: a sorted CD56 or NKG2C T cell subset, CD4+ or CD8+ T cells, or bulk PBMC T cells (not recorded which). This chain links TRBV11-2 with TRBJ2-1; TCRdb returns TRBD2, unconfirmable since there is no DNA. This chain's CDR3 is CASSLVRDSRYNEQFF.